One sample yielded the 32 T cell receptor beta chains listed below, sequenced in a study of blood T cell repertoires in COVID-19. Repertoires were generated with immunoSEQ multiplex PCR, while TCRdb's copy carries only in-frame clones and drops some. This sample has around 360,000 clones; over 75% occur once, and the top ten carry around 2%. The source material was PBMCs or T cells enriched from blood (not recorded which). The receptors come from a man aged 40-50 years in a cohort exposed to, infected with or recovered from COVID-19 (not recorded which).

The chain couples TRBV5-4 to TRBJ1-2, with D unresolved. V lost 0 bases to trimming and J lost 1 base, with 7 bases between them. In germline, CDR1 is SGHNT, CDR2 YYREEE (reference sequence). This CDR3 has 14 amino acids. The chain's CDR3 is CASSLELYNYGYTF. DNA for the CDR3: TGTGCCAGCAGCTTGGAACTGTATAACTATGGCTACACCTTC.

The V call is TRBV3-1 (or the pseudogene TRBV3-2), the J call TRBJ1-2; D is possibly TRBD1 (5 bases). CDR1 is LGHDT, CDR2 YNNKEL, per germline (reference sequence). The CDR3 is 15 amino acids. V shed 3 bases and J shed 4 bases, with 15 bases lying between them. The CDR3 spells CASSQGGNLPYGYTF. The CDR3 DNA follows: TGTGCCAGCAGCCAGGGGGGGAACCTGCCCTATGGCTACACCTTC.

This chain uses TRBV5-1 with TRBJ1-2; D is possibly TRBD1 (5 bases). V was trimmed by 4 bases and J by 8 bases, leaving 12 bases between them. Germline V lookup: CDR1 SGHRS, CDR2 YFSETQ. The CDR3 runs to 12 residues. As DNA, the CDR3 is TGCGCCAGCAGCCTACCAGGGTTGGGCTACACCTTC. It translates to CASSLPGLGYTF.

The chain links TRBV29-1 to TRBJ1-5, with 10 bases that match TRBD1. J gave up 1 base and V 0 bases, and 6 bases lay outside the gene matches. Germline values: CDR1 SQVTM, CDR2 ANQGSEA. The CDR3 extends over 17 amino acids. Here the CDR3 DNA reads TGCAGCGTTGAAGACATTCAGGACAGGGGGAGCAATCAGCCCCAGCATTTT. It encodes CSVEDIQDRGSNQPQHF. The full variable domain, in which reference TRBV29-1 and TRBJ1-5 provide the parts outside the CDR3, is SAVISQKPSRDICQRGTSLTIQCQVDSQVTMMFWYRQQPGQSLTLIATANQGSEATYESGFVIDKFPISRPNLTFSTLTVSNMSPEDSSIYLCSVEDIQDRGSNQPQHFGDGTRLSIL.

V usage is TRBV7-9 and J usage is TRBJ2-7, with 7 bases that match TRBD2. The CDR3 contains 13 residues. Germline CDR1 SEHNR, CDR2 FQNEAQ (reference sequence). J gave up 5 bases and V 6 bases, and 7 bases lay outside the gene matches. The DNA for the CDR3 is TGTGCCAGCAGACCCCGGACTAGTAACGAGCAGTACTTC. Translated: CASRPRTSNEQYF.

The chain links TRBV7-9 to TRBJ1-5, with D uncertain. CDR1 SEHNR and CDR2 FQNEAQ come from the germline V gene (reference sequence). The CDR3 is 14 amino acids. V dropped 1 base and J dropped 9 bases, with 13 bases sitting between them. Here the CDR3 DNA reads TGTGCCAGCAGCTTAGATGGTCGGGTACGGCCCCAGCATTTT. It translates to CASSLDGRVRPQHF.

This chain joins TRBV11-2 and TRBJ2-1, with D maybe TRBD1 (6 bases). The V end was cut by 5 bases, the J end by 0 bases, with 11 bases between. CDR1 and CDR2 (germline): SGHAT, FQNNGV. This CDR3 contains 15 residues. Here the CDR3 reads CASSRGQGSYNEQFF. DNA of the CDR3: TGTGCCAGCAGCCGGGGACAAGGCTCCTACAATGAGCAGTTCTTC.

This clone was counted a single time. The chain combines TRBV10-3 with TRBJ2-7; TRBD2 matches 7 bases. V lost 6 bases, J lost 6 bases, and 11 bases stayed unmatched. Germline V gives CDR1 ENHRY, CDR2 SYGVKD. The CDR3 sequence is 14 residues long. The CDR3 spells CAISPRAGVAEQYF. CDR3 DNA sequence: TGTGCCATCAGCCCCCGGGCGGGAGTAGCCGAGCAGTACTTC.

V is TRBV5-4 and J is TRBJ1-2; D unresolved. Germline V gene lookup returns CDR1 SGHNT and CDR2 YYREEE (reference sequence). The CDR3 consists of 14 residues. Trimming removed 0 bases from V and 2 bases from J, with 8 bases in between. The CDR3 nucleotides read TGTGCCAGCAGCTTGGCTACGATCAACTATGGCTACACCTTC. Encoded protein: CASSLATINYGYTF. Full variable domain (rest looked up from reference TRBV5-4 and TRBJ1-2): ETGVTQSPTHLIKTRGQQVTLRCSSQSGHNTVSWYQQALGQGPQFIFQYYREEENGRGNFPPRFSGLQFPNYSSELNVNALELDDSALYLCASSLATINYGYTFGSGTRLTVV.

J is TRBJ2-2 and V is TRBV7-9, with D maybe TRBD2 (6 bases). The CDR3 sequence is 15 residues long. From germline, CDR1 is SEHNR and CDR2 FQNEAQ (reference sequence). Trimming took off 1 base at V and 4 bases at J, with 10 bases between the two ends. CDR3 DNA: TGTGCCAGCAGCTTAGAATTGACTAGCACCGGGGAGCTGTTTTTT. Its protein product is CASSLELTSTGELFF.

This CDR3 reads CASSYRTGGQNSPLHF. In DNA, the CDR3 is TGTGCCAGCAGTTACCGGACAGGGGGACAGAATTCACCCCTCCACTTT. The chain employs TRBV6-5 and TRBJ1-6, with 10 bases matching TRBD1. The CDR3 contains 16 residues. Germline V gene sequence: CDR1 MNHEY, CDR2 SVGAGI. Losses at the gene ends were 2 bases for V and 7 bases for J; bases not matched to a gene: 5.

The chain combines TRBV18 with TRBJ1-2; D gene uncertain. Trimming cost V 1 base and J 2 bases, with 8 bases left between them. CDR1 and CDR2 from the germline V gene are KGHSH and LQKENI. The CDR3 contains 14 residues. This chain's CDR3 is CASSPLEENYGYTF. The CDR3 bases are TGTGCCAGCTCACCACTTGAGGAAAACTATGGCTACACCTTC.

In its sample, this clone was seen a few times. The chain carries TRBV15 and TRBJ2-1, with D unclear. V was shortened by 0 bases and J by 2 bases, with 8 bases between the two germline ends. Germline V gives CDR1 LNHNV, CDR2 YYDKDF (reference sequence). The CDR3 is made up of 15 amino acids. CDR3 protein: CATSRDRLTYNEQFF. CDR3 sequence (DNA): TGTGCCACCAGCAGAGATAGACTTACCTACAATGAGCAGTTCTTC.

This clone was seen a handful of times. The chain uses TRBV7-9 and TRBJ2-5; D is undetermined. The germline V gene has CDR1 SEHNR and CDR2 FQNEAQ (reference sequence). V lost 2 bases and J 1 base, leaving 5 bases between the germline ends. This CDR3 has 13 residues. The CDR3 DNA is TGTGCCAGCAGCTTATCGAGCCAAGAGACCCAGTACTTC. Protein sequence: CASSLSSQETQYF.

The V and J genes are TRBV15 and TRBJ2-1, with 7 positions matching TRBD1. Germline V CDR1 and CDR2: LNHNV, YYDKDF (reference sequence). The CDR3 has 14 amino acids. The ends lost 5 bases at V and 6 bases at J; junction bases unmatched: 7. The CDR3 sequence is CATSSRGDSNEQFF. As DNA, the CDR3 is TGTGCCACCAGCTCCCGTGGGGACAGCAATGAGCAGTTCTTC.

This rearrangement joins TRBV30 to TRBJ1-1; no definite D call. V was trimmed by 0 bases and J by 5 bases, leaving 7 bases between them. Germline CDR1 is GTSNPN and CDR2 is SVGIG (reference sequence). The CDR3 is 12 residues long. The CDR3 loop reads CAWSVRETEAFF. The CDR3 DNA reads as TGTGCCTGGAGTGTACGTGAGACTGAAGCTTTCTTT.

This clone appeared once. This chain's CDR3 is CASSLGGQTNQPQHF. CDR3 in DNA: TGTGCCAGCAGCTTAGGTGGGCAGACCAATCAGCCCCAGCATTTT. V is TRBV7-6 and J is TRBJ1-5; D is unresolved. The CDR3 has 15 amino acids. With 1 base removed from V and 3 bases from J, the gap between germline ends came to 10 bases. CDR1 and CDR2 (germline): SGHVS, FNYEAQ.

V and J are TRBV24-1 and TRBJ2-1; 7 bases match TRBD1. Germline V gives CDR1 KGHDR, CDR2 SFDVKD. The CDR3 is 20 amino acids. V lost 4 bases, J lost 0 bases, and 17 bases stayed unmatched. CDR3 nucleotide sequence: TGTGCCACCAGTGACTTTACAGGGGCCGGCCCACTTAGCTCCTACAATGAGCAGTTCTTC. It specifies CATSDFTGAGPLSSYNEQFF.

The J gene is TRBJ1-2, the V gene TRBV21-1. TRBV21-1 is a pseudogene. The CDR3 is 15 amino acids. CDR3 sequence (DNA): TGTGCCAGCAGCAAGGAATCGGGGGCTAACTATGGCTACACCTTC. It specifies CASSKESGANYGYTF.

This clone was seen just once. The CDR3 DNA is TGTGCCAGTACCTCGTTAGGGACAGCTAACACCGGGGAGCTGTTTTTT. It codes for CASTSLGTANTGELFF. The V and J genes are TRBV19 and TRBJ2-2; 7 bases map to TRBD1. J lost 2 bases, V lost 7 bases, and 10 bases had no gene match. The CDR3 totals 16 residues. Germline V CDR1 and CDR2: LNHDA, SQIVND (reference sequence).

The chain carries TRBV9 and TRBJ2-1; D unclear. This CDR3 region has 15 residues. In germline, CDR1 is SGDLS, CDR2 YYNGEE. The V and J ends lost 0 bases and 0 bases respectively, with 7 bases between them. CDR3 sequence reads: CASSVAVSSYNEQFF. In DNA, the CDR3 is TGTGCCAGCAGCGTAGCGGTAAGCTCCTACAATGAGCAGTTCTTC.

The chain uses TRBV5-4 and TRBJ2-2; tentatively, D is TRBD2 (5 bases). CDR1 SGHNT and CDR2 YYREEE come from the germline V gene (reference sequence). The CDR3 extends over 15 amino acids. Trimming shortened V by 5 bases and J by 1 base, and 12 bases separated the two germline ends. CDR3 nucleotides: TGTGCCAGCAGTTCGGGGTGGGAGAACACCGGGGAGCTGTTTTTT. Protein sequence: CASSSGWENTGELFF. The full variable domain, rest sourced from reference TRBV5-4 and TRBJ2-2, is ETGVTQSPTHLIKTRGQQVTLRCSSQSGHNTVSWYQQALGQGPQFIFQYYREEENGRGNFPPRFSGLQFPNYSSELNVNALELDDSALYLCASSSGWENTGELFFGEGSRLTVL.

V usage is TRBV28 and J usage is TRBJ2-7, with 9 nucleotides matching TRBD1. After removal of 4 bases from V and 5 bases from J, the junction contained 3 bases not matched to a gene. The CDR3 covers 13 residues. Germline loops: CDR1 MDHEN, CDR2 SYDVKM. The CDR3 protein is CASSYRDRDEQYF. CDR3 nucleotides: TGTGCCAGCAGTTACCGGGACAGGGACGAGCAGTACTTC.

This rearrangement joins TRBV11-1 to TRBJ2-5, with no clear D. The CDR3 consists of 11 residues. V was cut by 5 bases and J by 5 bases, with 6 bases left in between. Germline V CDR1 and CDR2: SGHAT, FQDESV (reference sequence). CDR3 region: CASSPGETQYF. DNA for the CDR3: TGTGCCAGCAGCCCCGGGGAGACCCAGTACTTC.

CDR3 DNA sequence: TGTGCCAGCAGTTTCAACCGACAGGGCAATCAGCCCCAGCATTTT. It yields the protein CASSFNRQGNQPQHF. The chain links TRBV6-5 to TRBJ1-5, with D possibly being TRBD1 (6 bases). V shed 4 bases and J shed 2 bases, with 12 bases lying between them. This CDR3 has 15 amino acids. Per the germline V gene, CDR1 is MNHEY and CDR2 is SVGAGI.

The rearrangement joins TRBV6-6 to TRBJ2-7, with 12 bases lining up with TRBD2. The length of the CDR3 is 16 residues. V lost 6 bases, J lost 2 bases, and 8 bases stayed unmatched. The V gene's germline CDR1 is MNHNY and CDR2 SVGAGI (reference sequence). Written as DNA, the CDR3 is TGTGCCAGCAGCCTAGGGACTAGCGGGTCGCCCTACGAGCAGTACTTC. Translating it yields CASSLGTSGSPYEQYF.

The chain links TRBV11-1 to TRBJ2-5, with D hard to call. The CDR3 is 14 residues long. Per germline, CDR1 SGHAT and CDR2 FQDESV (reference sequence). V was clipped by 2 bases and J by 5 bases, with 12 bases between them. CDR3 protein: CASSLNFARETQYF. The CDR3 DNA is TGTGCCAGCAGCTTAAACTTCGCGAGGGAGACCCAGTACTTC.

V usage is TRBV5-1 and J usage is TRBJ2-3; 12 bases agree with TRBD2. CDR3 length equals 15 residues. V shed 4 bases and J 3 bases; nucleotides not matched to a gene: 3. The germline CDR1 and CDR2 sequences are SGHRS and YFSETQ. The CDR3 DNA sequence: TGCGCCAGCAGCAGAACTAGCGGGAGGACAGATACGCAGTATTTT. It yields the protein CASSRTSGRTDTQYF.

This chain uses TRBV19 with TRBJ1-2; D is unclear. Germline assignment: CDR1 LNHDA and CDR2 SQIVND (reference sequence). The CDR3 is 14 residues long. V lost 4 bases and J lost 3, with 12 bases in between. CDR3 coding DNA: TGTGCCAGTAGTAGGATAGCGGCAGACTATGGCTACACCTTC. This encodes CASSRIAADYGYTF.

CDR3 in DNA: TGCGCCACCCAGGGGCTGGATGGCTACACCTTC. Its translation is CATQGLDGYTF. The chain recombines TRBV10-2 with TRBJ1-2, with D possibly being TRBD1 (6 bases). The CDR3 runs to 11 residues. Germline assignment: CDR1 WSHSY and CDR2 SAAADI. Trimming shortened V by 10 bases and J by 6 bases, and 12 bases separated the two germline ends.

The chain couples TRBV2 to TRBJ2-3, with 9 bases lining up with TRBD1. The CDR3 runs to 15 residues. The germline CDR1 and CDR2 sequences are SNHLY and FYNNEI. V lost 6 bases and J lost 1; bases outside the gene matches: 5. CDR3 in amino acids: CASRPRDRGTDTQYF. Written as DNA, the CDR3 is TGTGCCAGCAGACCCCGGGACAGGGGCACAGATACGCAGTATTTT. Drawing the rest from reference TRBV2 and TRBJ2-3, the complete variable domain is EPEVTQTPSHQVTQMGQEVILRCVPISNHLYFYWYRQILGQKVEFLVSFYNNEISEKSEIFDDQFSVERPDGSNFTLKIRSTKLEDSAMYFCASRPRDRGTDTQYFGPGTRLTVL.

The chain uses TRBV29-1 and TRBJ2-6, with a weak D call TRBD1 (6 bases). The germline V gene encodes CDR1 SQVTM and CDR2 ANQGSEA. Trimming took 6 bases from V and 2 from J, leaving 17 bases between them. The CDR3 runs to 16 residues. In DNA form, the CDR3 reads TGCAGCGTACCCGACTCCACAGGGACTGGGGCCAACGTCCTGACTTTC. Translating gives CSVPDSTGTGANVLTF. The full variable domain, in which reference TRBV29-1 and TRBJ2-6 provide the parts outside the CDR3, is SAVISQKPSRDICQRGTSLTIQCQVDSQVTMMFWYRQQPGQSLTLIATANQGSEATYESGFVIDKFPISRPNLTFSTLTVSNMSPEDSSIYLCSVPDSTGTGANVLTFGAGSRLTVL.